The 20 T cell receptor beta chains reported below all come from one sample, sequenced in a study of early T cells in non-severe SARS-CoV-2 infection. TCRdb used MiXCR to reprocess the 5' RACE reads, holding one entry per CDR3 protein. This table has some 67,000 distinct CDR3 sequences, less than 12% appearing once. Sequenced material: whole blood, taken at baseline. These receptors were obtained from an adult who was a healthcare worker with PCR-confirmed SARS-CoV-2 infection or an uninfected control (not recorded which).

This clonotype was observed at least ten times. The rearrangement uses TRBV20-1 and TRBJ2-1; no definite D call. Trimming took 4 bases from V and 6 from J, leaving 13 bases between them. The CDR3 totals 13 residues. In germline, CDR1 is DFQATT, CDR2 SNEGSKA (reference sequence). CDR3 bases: TGCAGTGCTACGCCTTCGACCTCCAATGAGCAGTTCTTC. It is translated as CSATPSTSNEQFF.

The CDR3 DNA reads TGTGCCAGCAGCTCGAGCGGGGGAGGCACAGATACGCAGTATTTT. It encodes CASSSSGGGTDTQYF. This chain joins TRBV7-2 and TRBJ2-3; 8 nucleotides line up with TRBD2. The CDR3 extends over 15 amino acids. J lost 1 base, V lost 4 bases, and 4 bases had no gene match. Germline values: CDR1 SGHTA, CDR2 FQGNSA. Supplemented by reference TRBV7-2 and TRBJ2-3, the full variable domain reads GAGVSQSPSNKVTEKGKDVELRCDPISGHTALYWYRQSLGQGLEFLIYFQGNSAPDKSGLPSDRFSAERTGGSVSTLTIQRTQQEDSAVYLCASSSSGGGTDTQYFGPGTRLTVL.

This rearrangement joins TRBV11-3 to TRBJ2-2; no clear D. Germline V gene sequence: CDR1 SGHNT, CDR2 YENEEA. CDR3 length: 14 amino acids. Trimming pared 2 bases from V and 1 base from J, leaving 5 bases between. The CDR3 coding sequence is TGTGCCAGCAGCTTAAACGTGAACACCGGGGAGCTGTTTTTT. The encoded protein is CASSLNVNTGELFF.

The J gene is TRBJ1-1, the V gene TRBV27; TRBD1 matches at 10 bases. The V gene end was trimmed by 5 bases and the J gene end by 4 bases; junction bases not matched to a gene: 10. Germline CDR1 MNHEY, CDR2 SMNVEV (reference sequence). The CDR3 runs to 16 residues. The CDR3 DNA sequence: TGTGCCAGCAGTACTCGGACAGGGGGTTTATCCACTGAAGCTTTCTTT. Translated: CASSTRTGGLSTEAFF.

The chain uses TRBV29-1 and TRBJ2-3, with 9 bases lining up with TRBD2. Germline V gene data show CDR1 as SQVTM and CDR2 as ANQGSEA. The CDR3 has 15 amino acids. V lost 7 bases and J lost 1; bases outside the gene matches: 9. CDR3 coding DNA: TGCAGCGCCATCGGGGTAGCGGGGGGCACAGATACGCAGTATTTT. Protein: CSAIGVAGGTDTQYF.

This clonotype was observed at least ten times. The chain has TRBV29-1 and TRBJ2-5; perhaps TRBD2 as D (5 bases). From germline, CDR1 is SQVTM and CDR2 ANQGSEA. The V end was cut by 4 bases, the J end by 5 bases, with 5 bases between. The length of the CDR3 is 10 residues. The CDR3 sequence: CSVGGETQYF. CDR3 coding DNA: TGCAGCGTTGGCGGGGAGACCCAGTACTTC.

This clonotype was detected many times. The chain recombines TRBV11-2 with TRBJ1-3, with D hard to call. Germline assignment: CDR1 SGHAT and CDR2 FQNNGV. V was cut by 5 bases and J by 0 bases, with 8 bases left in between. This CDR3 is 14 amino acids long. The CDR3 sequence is CASSPVDSGNTIYF. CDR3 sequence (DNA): TGTGCCAGCAGCCCCGTAGACTCTGGAAACACCATATATTTT.

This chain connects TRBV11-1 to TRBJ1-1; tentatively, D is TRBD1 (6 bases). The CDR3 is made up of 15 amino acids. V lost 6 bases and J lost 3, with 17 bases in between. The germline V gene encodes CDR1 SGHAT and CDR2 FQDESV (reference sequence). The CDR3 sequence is CASRGRGGQHTEAFF. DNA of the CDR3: TGTGCCAGCAGAGGGCGAGGGGGGCAACACACTGAAGCTTTCTTT.

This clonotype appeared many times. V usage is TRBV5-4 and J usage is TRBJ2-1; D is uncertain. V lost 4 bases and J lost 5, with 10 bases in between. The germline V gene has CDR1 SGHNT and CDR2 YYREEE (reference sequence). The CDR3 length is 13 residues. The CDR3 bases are TGTGCCAGCAGCAAGGACGGGCACAATGAGCAGTTCTTC. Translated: CASSKDGHNEQFF. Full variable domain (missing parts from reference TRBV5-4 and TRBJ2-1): ETGVTQSPTHLIKTRGQQVTLRCSSQSGHNTVSWYQQALGQGPQFIFQYYREEENGRGNFPPRFSGLQFPNYSSELNVNALELDDSALYLCASSKDGHNEQFFGPGTRLTVL.

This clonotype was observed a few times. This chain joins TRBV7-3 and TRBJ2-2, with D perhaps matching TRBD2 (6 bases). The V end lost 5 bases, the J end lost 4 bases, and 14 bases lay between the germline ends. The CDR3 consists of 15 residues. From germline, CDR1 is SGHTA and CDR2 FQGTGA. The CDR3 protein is CASSTDPGGTGELFF. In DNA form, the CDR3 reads TGTGCCAGCAGCACAGACCCCGGGGGCACCGGGGAGCTGTTTTTT.

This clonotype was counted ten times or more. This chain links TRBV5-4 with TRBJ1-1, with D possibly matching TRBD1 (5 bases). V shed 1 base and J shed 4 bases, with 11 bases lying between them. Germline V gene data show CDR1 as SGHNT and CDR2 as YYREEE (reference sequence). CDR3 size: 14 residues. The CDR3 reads CASSLRGTGTEAFF. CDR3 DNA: TGTGCCAGCAGCTTGAGAGGGACGGGCACTGAAGCTTTCTTT.

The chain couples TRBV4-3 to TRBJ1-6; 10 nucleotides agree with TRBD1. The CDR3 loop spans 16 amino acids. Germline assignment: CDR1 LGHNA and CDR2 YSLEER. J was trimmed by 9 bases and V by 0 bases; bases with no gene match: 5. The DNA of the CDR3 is TGCGCCAGCAGCCAAGATATGGGACAGGGGCTTTCACCCCTCCACTTT. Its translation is CASSQDMGQGLSPLHF.

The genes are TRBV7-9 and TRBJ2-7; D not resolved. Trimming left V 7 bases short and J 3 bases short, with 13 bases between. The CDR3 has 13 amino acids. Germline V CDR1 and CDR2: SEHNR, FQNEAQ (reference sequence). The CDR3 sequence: CASTIDSNYEQYF. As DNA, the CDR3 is TGTGCCAGCACCATTGACTCGAACTACGAGCAGTACTTC.

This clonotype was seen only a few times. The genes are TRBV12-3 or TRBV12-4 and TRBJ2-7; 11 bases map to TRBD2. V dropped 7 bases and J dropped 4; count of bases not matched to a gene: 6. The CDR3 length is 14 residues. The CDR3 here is CASTLAGGAYEQYF. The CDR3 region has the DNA TGTGCCAGCACTCTAGCGGGAGGCGCTTACGAGCAGTACTTC.

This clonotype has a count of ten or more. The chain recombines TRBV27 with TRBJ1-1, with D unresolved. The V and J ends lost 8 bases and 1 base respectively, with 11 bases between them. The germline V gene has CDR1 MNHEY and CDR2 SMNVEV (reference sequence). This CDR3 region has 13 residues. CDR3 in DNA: TGTGCCAGCTCCAGGCAGTCGAACACTGAAGCTTTCTTT. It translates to CASSRQSNTEAFF.

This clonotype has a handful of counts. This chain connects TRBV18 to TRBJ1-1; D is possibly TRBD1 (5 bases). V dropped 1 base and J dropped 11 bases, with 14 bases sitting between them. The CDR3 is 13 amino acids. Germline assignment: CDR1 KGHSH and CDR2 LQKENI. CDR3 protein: CASSPQTDGAAFF. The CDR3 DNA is TGTGCCAGCTCACCACAGACAGATGGGGCGGCTTTCTTT.

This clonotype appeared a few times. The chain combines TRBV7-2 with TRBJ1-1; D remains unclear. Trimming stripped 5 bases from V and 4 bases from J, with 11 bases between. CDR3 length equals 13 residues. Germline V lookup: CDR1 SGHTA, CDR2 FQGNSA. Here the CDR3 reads CASSQGPGTEAFF. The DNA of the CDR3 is TGTGCCAGCAGCCAAGGACCCGGCACTGAAGCTTTCTTT.

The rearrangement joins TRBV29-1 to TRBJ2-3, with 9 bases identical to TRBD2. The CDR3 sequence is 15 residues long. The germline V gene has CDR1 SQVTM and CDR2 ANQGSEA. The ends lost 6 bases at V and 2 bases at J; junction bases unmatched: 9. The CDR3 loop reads CSVEPTSGYTDTQYF. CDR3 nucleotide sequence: TGCAGCGTCGAACCGACTAGCGGATACACAGATACGCAGTATTTT.

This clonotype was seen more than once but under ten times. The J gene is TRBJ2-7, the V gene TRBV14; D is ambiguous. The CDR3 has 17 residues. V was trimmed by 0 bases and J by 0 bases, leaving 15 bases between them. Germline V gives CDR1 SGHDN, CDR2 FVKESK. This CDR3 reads CASSQDLHAPSSYEQYF. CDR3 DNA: TGTGCCAGCAGCCAAGATCTACACGCCCCGAGCTCCTACGAGCAGTACTTC.

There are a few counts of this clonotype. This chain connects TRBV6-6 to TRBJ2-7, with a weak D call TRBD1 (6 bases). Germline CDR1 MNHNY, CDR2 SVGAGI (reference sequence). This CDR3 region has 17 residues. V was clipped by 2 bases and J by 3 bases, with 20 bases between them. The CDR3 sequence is CASSYETGSRKDYEQYF. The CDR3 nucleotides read TGTGCCAGCAGTTACGAAACAGGGTCAAGAAAAGACTACGAGCAGTACTTC.